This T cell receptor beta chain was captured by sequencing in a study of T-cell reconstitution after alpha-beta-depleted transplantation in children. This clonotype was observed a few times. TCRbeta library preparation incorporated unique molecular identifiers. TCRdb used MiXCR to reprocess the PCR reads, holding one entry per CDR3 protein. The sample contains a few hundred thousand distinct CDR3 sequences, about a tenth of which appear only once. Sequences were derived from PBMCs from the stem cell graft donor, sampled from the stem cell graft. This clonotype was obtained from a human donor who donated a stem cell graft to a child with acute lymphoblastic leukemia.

CDR3 coding DNA: TGTGCCAGCAGCTTGTGGCAAACGAACACCGGGGAGCTGTTTTTT. It translates to CASSLWQTNTGELFF. The V gene is TRBV5-5, the J gene TRBJ2-2; D ambiguous. Germline CDR1 SGHKS, CDR2 YYEKEE (reference sequence). The CDR3 runs 15 residues. The ends were cut back, 1 base at V and 0 bases at J, with 7 bases in the middle.